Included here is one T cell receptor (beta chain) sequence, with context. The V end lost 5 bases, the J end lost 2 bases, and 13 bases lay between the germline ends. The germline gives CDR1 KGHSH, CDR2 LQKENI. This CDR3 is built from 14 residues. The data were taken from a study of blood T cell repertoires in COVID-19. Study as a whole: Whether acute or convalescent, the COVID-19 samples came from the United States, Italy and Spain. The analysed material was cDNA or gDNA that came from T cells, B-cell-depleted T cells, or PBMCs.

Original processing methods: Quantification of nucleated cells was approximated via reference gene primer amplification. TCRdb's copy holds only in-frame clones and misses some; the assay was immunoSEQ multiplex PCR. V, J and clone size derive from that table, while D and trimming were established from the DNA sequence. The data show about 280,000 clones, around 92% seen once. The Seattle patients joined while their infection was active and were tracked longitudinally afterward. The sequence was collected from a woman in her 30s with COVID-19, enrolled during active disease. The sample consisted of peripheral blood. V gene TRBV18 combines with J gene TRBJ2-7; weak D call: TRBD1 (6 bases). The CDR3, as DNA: TGTGCCAGCTCAAGCCGGACAGCGACCTACGAGCAGTACTTC. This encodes CASSSRTATYEQYF.